Here is one TCR beta chain with its context. Its antigen remains unidentified. The assay was immunoSEQ multiplex PCR, and TCRdb's table has in-frame clones only and misses some. Of about 2,600 clones listed, 70% to 85% are singletons. The V gene end was trimmed by 2 bases and the J gene end by 4 bases; junction bases not matched to a gene: 4. Germline loops: CDR1 SGHRS, CDR2 YFSETQ. CDR3 size: 14 residues. This sample is part of a study of CD8 T cell repertoires and HIV-1 epitope variants. The overall study: Enriched T cells were co-cultured with equal autologous T cell-negative cells. The baseline condition was 1M T cells left uncultured. An approximately 10-day culture received IL-2, IL-7 and IL-15 on days 3 and 7.

The receptor was isolated from a male donor with HIV. V is TRBV5-1 and J is TRBJ2-7; 9 bases match TRBD1. The sample was cultured CD8+ T cells derived from PBMCs. CDR3 nucleotides: TGCGCCAGCAGCTTCGGACAGGGGTTGTACGAGCAGTACTTC. Translated, it gives CASSFGQGLYEQYF.